This T cell receptor beta chain originates from a study of blood T cell repertoires in COVID-19. About the study: Both acute and convalescent COVID-19 samples were obtained from the United States, Italy and Spain. Sample material is recorded as cDNA or gDNA derived from T cells, B-cell-depleted T cells, or PBMCs.

TCRdb keeps only in-frame clones here, not all; method: immunoSEQ multiplex PCR. The profile shows about 300,000 clones, over 75% of them singletons. The V end was cut by 6 bases, the J end by 0 bases, with 20 bases between. Germline assignment: CDR1 WSHSY and CDR2 SAAADI. The CDR3 sequence is 17 residues long. Participant-given clinical history determined each cohort assignment. The study counted Cohort 3 donors as recovered given two negative PCRs, clearance, or symptom resolution. The chain couples TRBV10-2 to TRBJ1-2, with D possibly matching TRBD1 (5 bases). The sequencing input was PBMCs or T cells enriched from blood (not recorded which). The receptor was derived from a man aged 25-45 years who had recovered from COVID-19. This CDR3 is CASSPTLGQGTNYGYTF. The CDR3 DNA reads TGCGCCAGCAGCCCAACCTTGGGGCAGGGTACTAACTATGGCTACACCTTC.